This T cell receptor (beta chain) was recovered during a study of T-cell memory formation after mild COVID-19. A single record per CDR3 protein comes from TCRdb applying MiXCR to the 5' RACE reads. The sample consists of 350,000 to 500,000 distinct CDR3 sequences, approximately 20% of them appearing once. The CDR3 consists of 15 residues. The ends lost 0 bases at V and 8 bases at J; junction bases unmatched: 4. Germline V CDR1 and CDR2: SGHRS, YFSETQ. This chain joins TRBV5-1 and TRBJ1-4; 10 bases are a match to TRBD1. Sequencing used PBMCs or a T cell subset sorted from them (not recorded which). The clonotype originates from an adult woman who had mild COVID-19 (a few samples of this study predate the infection). Cell type and time point are not known. The CDR3 coding sequence is TGCGCCAGCAGCTTGGGTGGGACAGGGGAAGAAAAACTGTTTTTT. It codes for CASSLGGTGEEKLFF.